The 20 T cell receptor beta chains reported below all come from one sample, sequenced in a study of T cell changes during pregnancy in multiple sclerosis. Profiled with immunoSEQ multiplex PCR; TCRdb holds only in-frame clones, not every one. Among about 67,000 clones listed, about 90% were seen once. The specimen was peripheral blood, collected in the second trimester of pregnancy. Receptors were obtained from a female donor in good health, enrolled as a control in a pregnancy study.

The chain combines TRBV18 with TRBJ1-4; D is unclear. V was shortened by 2 bases and J by 5 bases, with 9 bases between the two germline ends. Germline V gene sequence: CDR1 KGHSH, CDR2 LQKENI. The CDR3 sequence is 14 residues long. The CDR3, as DNA: TGTGCCAGCTCACCAGGGCGCGGGAATGAAAAACTGTTTTTT. It specifies CASSPGRGNEKLFF.

The chain combines TRBV2 with TRBJ2-5; 8 nucleotides align to TRBD2. The germline CDR1 and CDR2 sequences are SNHLY and FYNNEI. V lost 8 bases and J lost 5; bases outside the gene matches: 7. CDR3 size: 13 residues. The CDR3 sequence is CASGREGLETQYF. CDR3 in DNA: TGTGCCAGCGGTCGGGAGGGCCTGGAGACCCAGTACTTC.

The chain joins TRBV18 to TRBJ1-3; the D is unclear. CDR3 size: 15 residues. Germline assignment: CDR1 KGHSH and CDR2 LQKENI. Between the trimmed V and J ends, which lost 0 bases and 2 bases, there was a span of 8 bases. The CDR3 is CASSPPYFPGNTIYF. CDR3 DNA sequence: TGTGCCAGCTCACCACCCTACTTCCCTGGAAACACCATATATTTT.

The chain employs TRBV18 and TRBJ2-2, with 12 bases identical to TRBD2. V shed 6 bases and J 6 bases; nucleotides not matched to a gene: 5. CDR1 and CDR2 (germline): KGHSH, LQKENI. CDR3 length: 15 residues. Here the CDR3 DNA reads TGTGCCAGCTCGGGACTAGCGGGTCGGTCCGGGGAGCTGTTTTTT. Translation gives CASSGLAGRSGELFF.

The chain links TRBV11-2 to TRBJ1-1; D might be TRBD1 (5 bases). The CDR3 loop spans 15 amino acids. Germline assignment: CDR1 SGHAT and CDR2 FQNNGV. Trimming removed 3 bases at V and 1 base at J, with 12 bases between. The CDR3 DNA sequence: TGTGCCAGCAGCTTCCCAACCGGGGGGAACACTGAAGCTTTCTTT. Protein: CASSFPTGGNTEAFF. The full variable domain, completed using reference TRBV11-2 and TRBJ1-1, is EAGVAQSPRYKIIEKRQSVAFWCNPISGHATLYWYQQILGQGPKLLIQFQNNGVVDDSQLPKDRFSAERLKGVDSTLKIQPAKLEDSAVYLCASSFPTGGNTEAFFGQGTRLTVV.

This chain joins TRBV11-2 and TRBJ2-7; tentative D call: TRBD2 (5 bases). V lost 3 bases and J 3 bases, leaving 9 bases between the germline ends. In germline, CDR1 is SGHAT, CDR2 FQNNGV. The CDR3 is made up of 13 amino acids. For the CDR3, the DNA is TGTGCCAGCAGCTTTATCGGGGTCTACGAGCAGTACTTC. Its translation is CASSFIGVYEQYF.

The chain is built from TRBV18 and TRBJ2-1; D perhaps matches TRBD2 (5 bases). Trimming removed 5 bases from V and 6 bases from J, with 17 bases in between. There are 15 residues in the CDR3. Germline V lookup: CDR1 KGHSH, CDR2 LQKENI. Here the CDR3 reads CASSSVEGRVNEQFF. CDR3 nucleotides: TGTGCCAGCTCATCTGTAGAGGGTAGGGTCAATGAGCAGTTCTTC.

The J gene is TRBJ1-1, the V gene TRBV6-6, with a possible D match to TRBD1 (5 bases). This CDR3 has 10 amino acids. The germline V and J ends were trimmed by 9 bases and 11 bases, with 13 bases remaining between them. Germline-derived CDR1 and CDR2 are MNHNY and SVGAGI (reference sequence). CDR3 residues: CASLGGAAFF. The DNA for the CDR3 is TGTGCCAGTTTGGGGGGTGCGGCTTTCTTT.

The chain uses TRBV28 and TRBJ2-7, with a weak D call TRBD1 (6 bases). Germline-derived CDR1 and CDR2 are MDHEN and SYDVKM. This CDR3 contains 14 residues. V was shortened by 5 bases and J by 1 base, with 12 bases between the two germline ends. CDR3 sequence reads: CASSQHQGSYEQYF. Written as DNA, the CDR3 is TGTGCCAGCAGTCAACACCAGGGGTCCTACGAGCAGTACTTC.

The J gene is TRBJ2-7, the V gene TRBV5-1; 11 positions agree with TRBD1. Looked up from germline, CDR1 is SGHRS and CDR2 is YFSETQ. The CDR3 totals 14 residues. V dropped 4 bases and J dropped 5; count of bases not matched to a gene: 5. Here the CDR3 DNA reads TGCGCCAGCAGCGTTAGGACAGGGGGCAACGAGCAGTACTTC. Translation: CASSVRTGGNEQYF.

This chain uses TRBV6-5 with TRBJ2-2; D gene unclear. This CDR3 comprises 12 residues. V was clipped by 6 bases and J by 3 bases, with 5 bases between them. Germline V CDR1 and CDR2: MNHEY, SVGAGI. The CDR3: CASSRHTGELFF. The CDR3 nucleotides read TGTGCCAGCAGCAGGCACACCGGGGAGCTGTTTTTT.

V gene TRBV2 combines with J gene TRBJ1-3; D unclear. Trimming removed 6 bases at V and 1 base at J, with 10 bases between. This CDR3 has 14 residues. Germline CDR1 reads SNHLY; CDR2 reads FYNNEI. This chain's CDR3 is CASREGTSGNTIYF. CDR3 nucleotides: TGTGCCAGCAGGGAGGGTACGTCTGGAAACACCATATATTTT.

The chain employs TRBV29-1 and TRBJ2-7; 9 positions agree with TRBD2. V gave up 7 bases and J gave up 2 bases; unmatched junction bases: 3. CDR1 and CDR2 (germline): SQVTM, ANQGSEA. The CDR3 spans 12 residues. This CDR3 reads CSAGTSPYEQYF. CDR3 sequence (DNA): TGCAGCGCCGGGACTAGCCCCTACGAGCAGTACTTC.

The V gene is TRBV2, the J gene TRBJ1-3, with a weak D call TRBD1 (5 bases). The CDR3 runs 14 residues. Per the germline V gene, CDR1 is SNHLY and CDR2 is FYNNEI. V was clipped by 6 bases and J by 7 bases, with 16 bases between them. The CDR3, as DNA: TGTGCCAGCAGGCTCGTCGCGGGGCCGAACACCATATATTTT. Protein: CASRLVAGPNTIYF.

The gene calls are TRBV27 and TRBJ1-2; 8 positions match TRBD1. The CDR3 loop spans 13 amino acids. The germline CDR1 and CDR2 sequences are MNHEY and SMNVEV (reference sequence). J was trimmed by 4 bases and V by 7 bases; bases with no gene match: 5. In nucleotides, the CDR3 is TGTGCCAGCACCAATACAGGGGGCTATGGCTACACCTTC. Translation gives CASTNTGGYGYTF.

On this clone itself: One junction end does not reproduce the germline sequence, and a read error may be involved. The rearrangement uses TRBV11-2 and TRBJ1-6; D is ambiguous. The CDR3 is made up of 15 amino acids. CDR1 is SGHAT and CDR2 is FQNNGV in the germline V gene. This chain's CDR3 is CTSTYNRGDNSPLHF. The CDR3, as DNA: TGTACCAGCACCTACAACCGGGGTGATAATTCACCCCTCCACTTT.

To note about this clone: A much larger clone lies one base from this, so it may be a read error. The chain combines TRBV10-3 with TRBJ2-5; no firm D call. V lost 4 bases and J lost 4, with 28 bases in between. The CDR3 length is 19 residues. Germline V gene lookup returns CDR1 ENHRY and CDR2 SYGVKD. The DNA for the CDR3 is TGTGCCATCAGTGCGGTCCAGAGTCTTTGGTTTGGGCAACGAGAGACCCAGTACTTC. Translated, it gives CAISAVQSLWFGQRETQYF.

The gene calls are TRBV23-1 and TRBJ2-7; 7 nucleotides align to TRBD2. TRBV23-1 is sorted into the ORF group, with uncertain function. J gave up 1 base and V 6 bases, and 6 bases lay outside the gene matches. CDR3 length equals 14 residues. This CDR3 reads CASSRLAGSYEQYF. DNA for the CDR3: TGCGCCAGCAGCCGACTAGCAGGGTCCTACGAGCAGTACTTC.

The V and J genes are TRBV15 and TRBJ2-7, with D perhaps matching TRBD1 (6 bases). V lost 5 bases, J lost 0 bases, and 14 bases lay in between. Germline V gives CDR1 LNHNV, CDR2 YYDKDF (reference sequence). There are 15 residues in the CDR3. CDR3 region: CATSLRDTGSYEQYF. In DNA form, the CDR3 reads TGTGCCACCAGCCTACGGGACACCGGCTCCTACGAGCAGTACTTC.

The chain links TRBV4-1 to TRBJ2-5; D is undetermined. Looked up from germline, CDR1 is MGHRA and CDR2 is YSYEKL. There are 15 residues in the CDR3. V was trimmed by 0 bases and J by 9 bases, leaving 17 bases between them. The DNA of the CDR3 is TGCGCCAGCAGCCAAGATCGGGTCCAGCCCGTTGCCCAGTACTTC. Protein: CASSQDRVQPVAQYF.